A single sample gave rise to the 28 T cell receptor beta chains below, sequenced in a study of blood T cell repertoires in COVID-19. Sequencing was performed with immunoSEQ multiplex PCR; in TCRdb, only in-frame clones are kept and a portion is missing. The table lists a few hundred thousand clones, more than 75% of them singletons. Sequenced input: peripheral blood. These receptors were taken from a human donor in a cohort sampled during active COVID-19.

The chain recombines TRBV14 with TRBJ2-1; no clear D. CDR1 SGHDN and CDR2 FVKESK come from the germline V gene. CDR3 length: 13 amino acids. V gave up 1 base and J gave up 4 bases, with 5 bases separating them. The CDR3 bases are TGTGCCAGCAGCCAAGCTTTGTACAATGAGCAGTTCTTC. It translates to CASSQALYNEQFF.

V and J are TRBV4-2 and TRBJ1-5; D may be TRBD1 (5 bases). Germline V gives CDR1 LGHNA, CDR2 YNFKEQ. Deletions cut 1 base from V and 9 bases from J, with 10 bases between. The CDR3 consists of 13 residues. CDR3 in amino acids: CASSQGGGWPQHF. The CDR3 bases are TGTGCCAGCAGCCAAGGGGGCGGATGGCCCCAGCATTTT.

J is TRBJ2-7 and V is TRBV6-2 or TRBV6-3; TRBD2 agrees at 9 bases. The junction had 7 bases not matched to a gene; V was cut back by 5 bases and J by 2 bases. The CDR3 consists of 15 residues. Germline values: CDR1 MNHEY, CDR2 SVGEGT. This CDR3 is CASSRGLAKTYEQYF. The DNA of the CDR3 is TGTGCCAGCAGTAGAGGACTAGCGAAGACCTACGAGCAGTACTTC.

This chain connects TRBV5-6 to TRBJ1-3, with D maybe TRBD1 (5 bases). The germline CDR1 and CDR2 sequences are SGHDT and YYEEEE. With 0 bases removed from V and 0 bases from J, the gap between germline ends came to 16 bases. This CDR3 region has 18 residues. The CDR3 is CASSLAVGGASSGNTIYF. CDR3 nucleotides: TGTGCCAGCAGCTTGGCAGTCGGGGGTGCGAGCTCTGGAAACACCATATATTTT. Based on the CDR3 plus reference TRBV5-6 and TRBJ1-3, the full variable domain is DAGVTQSPTHLIKTRGQQVTLRCSPKSGHDTVSWYQQALGQGPQFIFQYYEEEERQRGNFPDRFSGHQFPNYSSELNVNALLLGDSALYLCASSLAVGGASSGNTIYFGEGSWLTVV.

The chain employs TRBV27 and TRBJ2-2; 7 bases line up with TRBD2. CDR1 MNHEY and CDR2 SMNVEV come from the germline V gene (reference sequence). Unmatched junction bases numbered 6, after V lost 3 bases and J lost 5 bases. CDR3 length: 15 amino acids. CDR3 sequence (DNA): TGTGCCAGCAGTTTGCGGGAGAGGCGAACCGGGGAGCTGTTTTTT. It codes for CASSLRERRTGELFF.

This CDR3 is CASSPRGLGASNQPQHF. In nucleotides, the CDR3 is TGTGCCAGCTCACCAAGGGGTTTAGGTGCGAGCAATCAGCCCCAGCATTTT. J is TRBJ1-5 and V is TRBV18; tentatively, D is TRBD1 (5 bases). Trimming shortened V by 2 bases and J by 1 base, and 15 bases separated the two germline ends. The CDR3 runs 17 residues. The germline V gene encodes CDR1 KGHSH and CDR2 LQKENI.

The V call is TRBV7-9, the J call TRBJ2-1; the D gene is possibly TRBD2 (5 bases). Germline V gives CDR1 SEHNR, CDR2 FQNEAQ (reference sequence). Trimming removed 2 bases at V and 7 bases at J, with 24 bases between. The CDR3 spans 18 residues. This CDR3 is CASSLLGPSLAIRNEQFF. CDR3 in DNA: TGTGCCAGCAGCTTATTAGGTCCGAGTCTAGCTATACGAAATGAGCAGTTCTTC.

This chain connects TRBV3-1 (or the pseudogene TRBV3-2) to TRBJ2-5; D uncertain. Germline V gene sequence: CDR1 LGHDT, CDR2 YNNKEL (reference sequence). Trimming left V 1 base short and J 0 bases short, with 6 bases between. The CDR3 sequence is 14 residues long. CDR3 in DNA: TGTGCCAGCAGCCAAGGGGCCTACCAAGAGACCCAGTACTTC. Protein: CASSQGAYQETQYF.

This clone was detected only once. This chain connects TRBV5-4 to TRBJ2-1; 9 bases fit TRBD2. V gave up 5 bases and J gave up 2 bases; unmatched junction bases: 5. Germline CDR1 SGHNT, CDR2 YYREEE (reference sequence). This CDR3 region has 15 residues. The CDR3 sequence: CASSVASGAYNEQFF. CDR3 nucleotides: TGTGCCAGCAGTGTAGCTAGCGGGGCCTACAATGAGCAGTTCTTC.

The chain has TRBV5-4 and TRBJ1-1; possible D gene TRBD1, 6 bases. V lost 0 bases, J lost 3 bases, and 15 bases lay in between. There are 16 residues in the CDR3. Per germline, CDR1 SGHNT and CDR2 YYREEE (reference sequence). CDR3 sequence reads: CASSLVGAGPHTEAFF. CDR3 DNA sequence: TGTGCCAGCAGCTTGGTGGGGGCAGGGCCCCACACTGAAGCTTTCTTT.

The J gene is TRBJ1-4, the V gene TRBV4-1, with a tentative D call TRBD1 (6 bases). Trimming took off 4 bases at V and 1 base at J, with 10 bases between the two ends. The CDR3 is made up of 15 amino acids. Germline assignment: CDR1 MGHRA and CDR2 YSYEKL. In DNA, the CDR3 is TGCGCCAGCAGCCGAAACAGGGAAACTAATGAAAAACTGTTTTTT. Translation: CASSRNRETNEKLFF.

The chain recombines TRBV5-1 with TRBJ2-6, with D possibly being TRBD1 (6 bases). The length of the CDR3 is 17 residues. V lost 0 bases to trimming and J lost 0 bases, with 10 bases between them. In germline, CDR1 is SGHRS, CDR2 YFSETQ. CDR3 in DNA: TGCGCCAGCAGCTTGGGACAGGTCCTCTCTGGGGCCAACGTCCTGACTTTC. The encoded protein is CASSLGQVLSGANVLTF.

The V call is TRBV2, the J call TRBJ1-4, with 7 bases aligning to TRBD1. J lost 4 bases, V lost 6 bases, and 5 bases had no gene match. CDR1 is SNHLY and CDR2 is FYNNEI in the germline V gene. The CDR3 extends over 14 amino acids. The CDR3 sequence: CASRETGLNEKLFF. The CDR3 nucleotides are TGTGCCAGCAGGGAGACAGGGCTTAATGAAAAACTGTTTTTT.

This clone was seen a few times. This sequence joins TRBV19 and TRBJ2-2, with 7 nucleotides matching TRBD2. The CDR3 is 13 amino acids. CDR1 is LNHDA, CDR2 SQIVND, per germline (reference sequence). Trimming at V came to 10 bases and at J to 2 bases, leaving 4 bases not matched to a gene. CDR3 DNA: TGTGCCATAGGGACTAAAAACACCGGGGAGCTGTTTTTT. Amino acids: CAIGTKNTGELFF.

The chain employs TRBV6-5 and TRBJ2-7, with D perhaps matching TRBD2 (5 bases). This CDR3 is built from 13 residues. The V end lost 8 bases, the J end lost 6 bases, and 17 bases lay between the germline ends. Looked up from germline, CDR1 is MNHEY and CDR2 is SVGAGI. As DNA, the CDR3 is TGTGCCAGCGGGAGCGATCCTTTAGCCGAGCAGTACTTC. It translates to CASGSDPLAEQYF.

The CDR3 coding sequence is TGTGCCAGCAGCTTAGAGGGCCCGACCTTCGCAAGCGAGCAGTTCTTC. It codes for CASSLEGPTFASEQFF. The chain recombines TRBV11-2 with TRBJ2-1, with D uncertain. The V gene lost 0 bases and the J gene lost 10 bases, with 19 bases spanning the gap. The germline V gene has CDR1 SGHAT and CDR2 FQNNGV. The CDR3 spans 16 residues.

The chain uses TRBV7-9 and TRBJ1-4, with D maybe TRBD1 (6 bases). The length of the CDR3 is 14 residues. Trimming took 10 bases from V and 5 from J, leaving 17 bases between them. Germline V gene lookup returns CDR1 SEHNR and CDR2 FQNEAQ (reference sequence). CDR3 DNA sequence: TGTGCCACTATGGACAGCTTGCCGAATGAAAAACTGTTTTTT. Its translation is CATMDSLPNEKLFF.

V gene TRBV11-2 combines with J gene TRBJ1-6; no reliable D call. Germline CDR1 is SGHAT and CDR2 is FQNNGV. Trimming removed 4 bases from V and 8 bases from J, with 12 bases in between. The CDR3 runs to 14 residues. The DNA of the CDR3 is TGTGCCAGCAGCTACGACACAAACTATTCACCCCTCCACTTT. This codes for CASSYDTNYSPLHF. Full variable domain (outside the CDR3, taken from reference TRBV11-2 and TRBJ1-6): EAGVAQSPRYKIIEKRQSVAFWCNPISGHATLYWYQQILGQGPKLLIQFQNNGVVDDSQLPKDRFSAERLKGVDSTLKIQPAKLEDSAVYLCASSYDTNYSPLHFGNGTRLTVT.

CDR3 sequence reads: CASTDRSYGYTF. DNA of the CDR3: TGTGCCAGCACGGACAGGTCCTATGGCTACACCTTC. The chain joins TRBV2 to TRBJ1-2; 7 bases are shared with TRBD1. The CDR3 sequence is 12 residues long. The trim removed 7 bases at V and 4 bases at J, leaving 3 bases unmatched. The germline V gene encodes CDR1 SNHLY and CDR2 FYNNEI.

The J gene is TRBJ2-2, the V gene TRBV18; 9 nucleotides agree with TRBD1. Germline V CDR1 and CDR2: KGHSH, LQKENI. The V and J ends lost 1 base and 5 bases, in that order; junction bases with no gene match: 5. This CDR3 is 16 amino acids long. CDR3 sequence (DNA): TGTGCCAGCTCACCACAGGGACAGGGAGGAACCGGGGAGCTGTTTTTT. Translation gives CASSPQGQGGTGELFF.

V and J are TRBV5-4 and TRBJ2-1; 12 bases match TRBD1. V lost 5 bases to trimming and J lost 9 bases; unmatched junction nucleotides: 9. This CDR3 has 15 residues. The germline gives CDR1 SGHNT, CDR2 YYREEE (reference sequence). CDR3 nucleotide sequence: TGTGCCAGCAGTAACCGGGACAGGGGGCTGGTTGAGCAGTTCTTC. Translating gives CASSNRDRGLVEQFF.

The chain joins TRBV29-1 to TRBJ1-1; tentatively, D is TRBD1 (5 bases). The ends were cut back, 7 bases at V and 0 bases at J, with 12 bases in the middle. The CDR3 spans 13 residues. Germline CDR1 and CDR2: SQVTM and ANQGSEA. CDR3 residues: CSASGAMNTEAFF. The CDR3 region has the DNA TGCAGCGCCAGCGGGGCGATGAACACTGAAGCTTTCTTT.

V gene TRBV15 combines with J gene TRBJ1-2, with 9 bases matching TRBD1. The germline CDR1 and CDR2 sequences are LNHNV and YYDKDF (reference sequence). This CDR3 contains 13 residues. Trimming removed 2 bases from V and 7 bases from J; junction bases left unmatched: 2. CDR3 sequence reads: CATSRRTGAGYTF. CDR3 DNA sequence: TGTGCCACCAGCAGACGGACAGGGGCTGGCTACACCTTC. Filled out from reference TRBV15 and TRBJ1-2, the complete variable domain reads DAMVIQNPRYQVTQFGKPVTLSCSQTLNHNVMYWYQQKSSQAPKLLFHYYDKDFNNEADTPDNFQSRRPNTSFCFLDIRSPGLGDTAMYLCATSRRTGAGYTFGSGTRLTVV.

The chain has TRBV5-5 and TRBJ2-7; D perhaps matches TRBD2 (6 bases). This CDR3 has 15 amino acids. Between the trimmed V and J ends, which lost 5 bases and 0 bases, there was a span of 15 bases. In germline, CDR1 is SGHKS, CDR2 YYEKEE (reference sequence). CDR3 in amino acids: CASSPEGLSSYEQYF. DNA for the CDR3: TGTGCCAGCAGTCCCGAAGGACTAAGCTCCTACGAGCAGTACTTC.

This clone has just one count. V is TRBV24-1 and J is TRBJ2-3, with 10 bases matching TRBD2. This CDR3 is built from 17 residues. Germline CDR1 KGHDR, CDR2 SFDVKD. Germline trimming cut 1 base from V and 6 bases from J; bases unmatched to any gene: 9. The CDR3 DNA reads as TGTGCCACCAGTGATTTTACGTCTAGCGGGAGAATTGATACGCAGTATTTT. Translation gives CATSDFTSSGRIDTQYF.

The CDR3 region has the DNA TGTGCCAGCAGCCAACCGGGACTAGCGACCTTAGGCGAGCAGTACTTC. Residues: CASSQPGLATLGEQYF. This sequence joins TRBV3-1 (or the pseudogene TRBV3-2) and TRBJ2-7; TRBD2 aligns across 10 bases. This CDR3 is 16 amino acids long. Unmatched junction bases numbered 10, after V lost 2 bases and J lost 6 bases. The V gene's germline CDR1 is LGHDT and CDR2 YNNKEL (reference sequence).

CDR3 region: CASSQTGSGANVLTF. For the CDR3, the DNA is TGTGCCAGCAGCCAAACAGGGTCTGGGGCCAACGTCCTGACTTTC. This chain uses TRBV7-3 with TRBJ2-6; D possibly corresponds to TRBD1 (6 bases). This CDR3 has 15 amino acids. V was cut by 5 bases and J by 1 base, with 9 bases left in between. Germline lookup yields CDR1 SGHTA and CDR2 FQGTGA.

This clone was counted once. This chain connects TRBV6-2 or TRBV6-3 to TRBJ2-7; D is perhaps TRBD1 (6 bases). The CDR3 consists of 14 residues. Germline V gene sequence: CDR1 MNHEY, CDR2 SVGEGT. The V gene lost 3 bases and the J gene lost 3 bases, with 12 bases spanning the gap. CDR3 protein: CASSYSGDDYEQYF. The CDR3 DNA reads TGTGCCAGCAGTTATTCAGGGGACGACTACGAGCAGTACTTC.